The present entry profiles one T cell receptor beta chain with its context. The junction and the germline gene differ at one end; a read error may be behind it. CDR1 is MDHEN and CDR2 is SYDVKM in the germline V gene. There are 14 residues in the CDR3. The sample originates from a study of shared clonotypes between healthy human individuals. The donors, all of them Caucasian adults, lived in Nashville, Tennessee. Clones were read by immunoSEQ multiplex PCR, and TCRdb kept only the in-frame ones, dropping some. The sample shows over 95,000 clones, 68% of them seen only once. The receptor's source is a young woman in good health. Sequences were obtained from memory CD8+ T cells sorted from blood. As to subset: CD45RO+ cells pooled with CCR7-negative TemRA cells. This chain links TRBV28 with TRBJ2-2; TRBD1 is a possible D gene (5 bases). The CDR3 DNA follows: TGTGCCAGCAGACCCAGGGTGAACAGCGGGGAGCTGTTTTTT. It translates to CASRPRVNSGELFF.